Below are 22 T cell receptor beta chains sequenced from a single sample in a study of shared clonotypes between healthy human individuals. Using immunoSEQ multiplex PCR, the repertoire was profiled, and TCRdb retains in-frame clones only, with some absent. The table lists a few hundred thousand clones, over 50% of them singletons. The sample was memory CD4+ T cells sorted from blood. Subset here: CD45RA-negative fraction. These TCRs come from a man aged 25 to 40 in good health.

This rearrangement joins TRBV6-1 to TRBJ1-1, with 7 bases that match TRBD1. CDR1 is MNHNS and CDR2 is SASEGT in the germline V gene. With 6 bases clipped from V and 7 bases from J, the junction kept 11 bases outside the gene matches. The CDR3 is made up of 14 amino acids. DNA of the CDR3: TGTGCCAGCAGACACAGGGGTGGGGGGCTTGAAGCTTTCTTT. It codes for CASRHRGGGLEAFF.

The chain recombines TRBV19 with TRBJ1-1; 12 bases are a match to TRBD1. Germline loops: CDR1 LNHDA, CDR2 SQIVND (reference sequence). V lost 3 bases to trimming and J lost 10 bases; unmatched junction nucleotides: 6. This CDR3 contains 14 residues. CDR3 sequence reads: CASSIGTGGPRAFF. The DNA for the CDR3 is TGTGCCAGTAGTATCGGGACAGGGGGCCCTAGAGCTTTCTTT.

This clone was picked up a small number of times. V gene TRBV4-1 combines with J gene TRBJ2-7, with a possible D match to TRBD2 (6 bases). V gave up 5 bases and J gave up 3 bases, with 11 bases separating them. The CDR3 sequence is 13 residues long. The V gene's germline CDR1 is MGHRA and CDR2 YSYEKL. The CDR3 DNA reads TGCGCCAGCAGCACGCCGGGAGTCTACGAGCAGTACTTC. Protein sequence: CASSTPGVYEQYF.

This chain uses TRBV5-6 with TRBJ2-5, with 7 bases aligning to TRBD2. The CDR3 is 14 residues long. Germline values: CDR1 SGHDT, CDR2 YYEEEE. Trimming removed 4 bases from V and 4 bases from J; junction bases left unmatched: 7. CDR3 loop: CASSMGTIRETQYF. CDR3 nucleotides: TGTGCCAGCAGCATGGGGACTATCAGAGAGACCCAGTACTTC.

This clone was recorded a few times. The J gene is TRBJ2-7, the V gene TRBV28; no firm D call. Germline CDR1 MDHEN, CDR2 SYDVKM. V lost 6 bases, J lost 2 bases, and 17 bases lay in between. This CDR3 is built from 15 residues. The CDR3 region is CASSPTGRVPYEQYF. The CDR3 DNA reads as TGTGCCAGCAGCCCGACTGGACGGGTCCCCTACGAGCAGTACTTC.

This chain connects TRBV9 to TRBJ2-2, with TRBD1 matching over 7 bases. This CDR3 region has 15 residues. The junction had 7 bases not matched to a gene; V was cut back by 3 bases and J by 5 bases. CDR1 is SGDLS, CDR2 YYNGEE, per germline. The CDR3 protein is CASSARQGGTGELFF. DNA of the CDR3: TGTGCCAGCAGCGCGCGACAGGGTGGAACCGGGGAGCTGTTTTTT.

The chain joins TRBV28 to TRBJ1-2; D might be TRBD1 (5 bases). V was pared by 2 bases and J by 5 bases, with 21 bases between. The CDR3 is 17 residues long. Germline V CDR1 and CDR2: MDHEN, SYDVKM. The CDR3 nucleotides are TGTGCCAGCAGTTTACCCAAACTCGGGGGGGGAATATATGGCTACACCTTC. Its translation is CASSLPKLGGGIYGYTF.

The CDR3, as DNA: TGTGCCAGCAGCCCCCCGGGACAGGGGCCCTACAATGAGCAGTTCTTC. This encodes CASSPPGQGPYNEQFF. The V call is TRBV27, the J call TRBJ2-1; 10 bases are a match to TRBD1. Germline CDR1 and CDR2: MNHEY and SMNVEV (reference sequence). V shed 6 bases, J shed 2 bases, and the junction held 7 bases outside the gene matches. The CDR3 is made up of 16 amino acids.

A remark on this clone: Other nucleotide sequences in the sample specify the same CDR3. The chain combines TRBV4-1 with TRBJ1-4, with D possibly TRBD1 on 5 matching bases. The V gene's germline CDR1 is MGHRA and CDR2 YSYEKL. Trimming shortened V by 0 bases and J by 3 bases, and 14 bases separated the two germline ends. This CDR3 has 17 residues. CDR3 region: CASSQDGRGGSNEKLFF. The CDR3 DNA follows: TGCGCCAGCAGCCAAGATGGCCGGGGCGGATCTAATGAAAAACTGTTTTTT.

This chain connects TRBV7-2 to TRBJ1-2; D unclear. From germline, CDR1 is SGHTA and CDR2 FQGNSA. The CDR3 is 14 residues long. Trimming shortened V by 5 bases and J by 8 bases, and 18 bases separated the two germline ends. CDR3 amino acids: CASSPDSGLGGYTF. The CDR3 nucleotides are TGTGCCAGCAGCCCTGACTCCGGGCTGGGAGGCTACACCTTC.

The genes are TRBV5-1 and TRBJ1-4; perhaps TRBD1 as D (5 bases). The CDR3 length is 13 residues. Trimming shortened V by 4 bases and J by 13 bases, and 17 bases separated the two germline ends. Germline V CDR1 and CDR2: SGHRS, YFSETQ. The DNA for the CDR3 is TGCGCCAGCAGCCCAACTAGGGGACTTAGACTGTTTTTT. Its protein product is CASSPTRGLRLFF. Full variable domain (rest looked up from reference TRBV5-1 and TRBJ1-4): KAGVTQTPRYLIKTRGQQVTLSCSPISGHRSVSWYQQTPGQGLQFLFEYFSETQRNKGNFPGRFSGRQFSNSRSEMNVSTLELGDSALYLCASSPTRGLRLFFGSGTQLSVL.

This clone was recorded at least ten times. V gene TRBV19 combines with J gene TRBJ2-4; 7 bases map to TRBD1. The CDR3 loop spans 19 amino acids. Per the germline V gene, CDR1 is LNHDA and CDR2 is SQIVND (reference sequence). V was pared by 5 bases and J by 0 bases, with 16 bases of the junction left unmatched. In DNA, the CDR3 is TGTGCCAGTAGTGGATCGGGGACAGTGATTCACCTAGCCAAAAACATTCAGTACTTC. It encodes CASSGSGTVIHLAKNIQYF.

On this clone: Other DNA variants within this sample encode the same CDR3. The V gene is TRBV11-2, the J gene TRBJ1-3; no reliable D call. CDR1 and CDR2 from the germline V gene are SGHAT and FQNNGV. Trimming shortened V by 4 bases and J by 0 bases, and 10 bases separated the two germline ends. This CDR3 comprises 15 residues. The CDR3 is CASSSSVLSGNTIYF. CDR3 sequence (DNA): TGTGCCAGCAGCTCGTCTGTCCTCTCTGGAAACACCATATATTTT.

This rearrangement joins TRBV6-1 to TRBJ2-2; D is possibly TRBD1 (6 bases). Trimming stripped 4 bases from V and 4 bases from J, with 10 bases between. The CDR3 is made up of 14 amino acids. Germline V CDR1 and CDR2: MNHNS, SASEGT. CDR3 bases: TGTGCCAGCAGTGTAACAGGGATCACCGGGGAGCTGTTTTTT. Translating it yields CASSVTGITGELFF.

This chain uses TRBV5-4 with TRBJ1-2, with D possibly being TRBD1 (6 bases). Per the germline V gene, CDR1 is SGHNT and CDR2 is YYREEE (reference sequence). Trimming removed 4 bases at V and 6 bases at J, with 25 bases between. The CDR3 contains 17 residues. CDR3 residues: CASSRWQGYMTLNGYTF. The CDR3 coding sequence is TGTGCCAGCAGCCGCTGGCAGGGGTATATGACCCTTAATGGCTACACCTTC. The full variable domain, completed using reference TRBV5-4 and TRBJ1-2, is ETGVTQSPTHLIKTRGQQVTLRCSSQSGHNTVSWYQQALGQGPQFIFQYYREEENGRGNFPPRFSGLQFPNYSSELNVNALELDDSALYLCASSRWQGYMTLNGYTFGSGTRLTVV.

The chain combines TRBV7-6 with TRBJ2-7; no clear D. CDR3 length: 11 amino acids. Germline CDR1 is SGHVS and CDR2 is FNYEAQ. V shed 1 base and J shed 7 bases, with 5 bases lying between them. CDR3 coding DNA: TGTGCCAGCAGCTTAGGCAGGGAGCAGTACTTC. It specifies CASSLGREQYF. Filled out from reference TRBV7-6 and TRBJ2-7, the complete variable domain reads GAGVSQSPRYKVTKRGQDVALRCDPISGHVSLYWYRQALGQGPEFLTYFNYEAQQDKSGLPNDRFSAERPEGSISTLTIQRTEQRDSAMYRCASSLGREQYFGPGTRLTVT.

The V call is TRBV5-1, the J call TRBJ2-5, with D perhaps matching TRBD2 (5 bases). The CDR3 spans 14 residues. Between the trimmed V and J ends, which lost 0 bases and 3 bases, there was a span of 9 bases. Germline lookup yields CDR1 SGHRS and CDR2 YFSETQ. CDR3 DNA sequence: TGCGCCAGCAGCTTGGTCAGCGGTAAAGAGACCCAGTACTTC. It codes for CASSLVSGKETQYF.

This clone showed up just once. The V call is TRBV5-6, the J call TRBJ2-5; perhaps TRBD1 as D (6 bases). The CDR3 runs 15 residues. Deletions cut 0 bases from V and 5 bases from J, with 14 bases between. CDR1 and CDR2 (germline): SGHDT, YYEEEE. The CDR3 reads CASSLVDRPGETQYF. CDR3 bases: TGTGCCAGCAGCTTGGTAGACAGGCCGGGGGAGACCCAGTACTTC.

This clone was detected many times. This rearrangement joins TRBV5-1 to TRBJ1-1; no definite D call. Germline V CDR1 and CDR2: SGHRS, YFSETQ. V was trimmed by 1 base and J by 0 bases, leaving 7 bases between them. The CDR3 is 14 residues long. CDR3 sequence reads: CASSLRTMNTEAFF. DNA for the CDR3: TGCGCCAGCAGCTTGCGGACCATGAACACTGAAGCTTTCTTT.

The chain recombines TRBV19 with TRBJ2-1; 9 positions match TRBD2. Trimming cost V 5 bases and J 10 bases; bases outside gene matches: 18. The CDR3 loop spans 17 amino acids. Germline V CDR1 and CDR2: LNHDA, SQIVND (reference sequence). CDR3 in amino acids: CASSLRVGREGQKEQFF. CDR3 nucleotide sequence: TGTGCCAGTAGTCTCCGGGTGGGGCGGGAGGGCCAGAAAGAGCAGTTCTTC. Variable domain in full (rest from reference TRBV19 and TRBJ2-1): DGGITQSPKYLFRKEGQNVTLSCEQNLNHDAMYWYRQDPGQGLRLIYYSQIVNDFQKGDIAEGYSVSREKKESFPLTVTSAQKNPTAFYLCASSLRVGREGQKEQFFGPGTRLTVL.

Ten or more counts support this clone. The V and J genes are TRBV7-6 and TRBJ2-3; no reliable D call. The CDR3 has 15 residues. The germline V gene encodes CDR1 SGHVS and CDR2 FNYEAQ. V was cut by 1 base and J by 5 bases, with 13 bases left in between. CDR3 DNA sequence: TGTGCCAGCAGCTTAGGACCCTTACCTCGAGATACGCAGTATTTT. Residues: CASSLGPLPRDTQYF.

This rearrangement joins TRBV9 to TRBJ1-1, with D perhaps TRBD1 (5 bases). Germline V gives CDR1 SGDLS, CDR2 YYNGEE. V lost 10 bases and J lost 0, with 13 bases in between. The CDR3 totals 13 residues. CDR3 loop: CAWRGFMNTEAFF. The CDR3 nucleotides read TGTGCCTGGAGGGGTTTCATGAACACTGAAGCTTTCTTT.